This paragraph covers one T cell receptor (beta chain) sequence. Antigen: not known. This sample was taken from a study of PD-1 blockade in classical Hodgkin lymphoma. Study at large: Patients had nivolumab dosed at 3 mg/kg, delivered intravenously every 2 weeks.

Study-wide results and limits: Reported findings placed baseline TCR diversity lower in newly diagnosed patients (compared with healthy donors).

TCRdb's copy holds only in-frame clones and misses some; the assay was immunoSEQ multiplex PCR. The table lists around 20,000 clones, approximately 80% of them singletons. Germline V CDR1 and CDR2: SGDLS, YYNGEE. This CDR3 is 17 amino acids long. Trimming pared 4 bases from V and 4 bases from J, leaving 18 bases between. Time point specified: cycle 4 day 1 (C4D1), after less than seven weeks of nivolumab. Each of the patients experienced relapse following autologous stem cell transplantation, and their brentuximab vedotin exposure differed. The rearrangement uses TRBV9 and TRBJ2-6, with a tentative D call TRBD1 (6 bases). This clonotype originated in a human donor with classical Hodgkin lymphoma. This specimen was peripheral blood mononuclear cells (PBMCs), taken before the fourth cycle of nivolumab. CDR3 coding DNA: TGTGCCAGCAGCCACGGACAGTTCCTCGGGGGGGCCAACGTCCTGACTTTC. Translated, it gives CASSHGQFLGGANVLTF.